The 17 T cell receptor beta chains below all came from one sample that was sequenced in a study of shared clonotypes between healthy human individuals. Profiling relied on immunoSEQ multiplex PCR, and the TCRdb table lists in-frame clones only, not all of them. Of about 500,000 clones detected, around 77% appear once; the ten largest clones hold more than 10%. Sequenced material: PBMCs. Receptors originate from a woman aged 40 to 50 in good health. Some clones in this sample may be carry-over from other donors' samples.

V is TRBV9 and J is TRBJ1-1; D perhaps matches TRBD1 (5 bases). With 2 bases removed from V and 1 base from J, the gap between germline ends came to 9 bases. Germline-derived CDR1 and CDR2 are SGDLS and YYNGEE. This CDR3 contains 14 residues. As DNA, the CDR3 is TGTGCCAGCAGCGTCCACGGGGGGAACACTGAAGCTTTCTTT. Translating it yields CASSVHGGNTEAFF.

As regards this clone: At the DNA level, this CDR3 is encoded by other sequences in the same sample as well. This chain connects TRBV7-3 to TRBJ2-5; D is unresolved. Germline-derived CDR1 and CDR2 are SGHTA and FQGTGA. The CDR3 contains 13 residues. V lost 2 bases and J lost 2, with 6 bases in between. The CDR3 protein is CASSLGPQETQYF. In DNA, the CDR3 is TGTGCCAGCAGCTTAGGCCCGCAAGAGACCCAGTACTTC.

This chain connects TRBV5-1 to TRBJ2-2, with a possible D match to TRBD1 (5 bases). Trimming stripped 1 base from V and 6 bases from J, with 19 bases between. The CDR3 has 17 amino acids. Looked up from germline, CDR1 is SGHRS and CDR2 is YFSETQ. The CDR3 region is CASSLRPQGESAGELFF. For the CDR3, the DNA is TGCGCCAGCAGCTTGCGCCCCCAGGGTGAATCAGCCGGGGAGCTGTTTTTT.

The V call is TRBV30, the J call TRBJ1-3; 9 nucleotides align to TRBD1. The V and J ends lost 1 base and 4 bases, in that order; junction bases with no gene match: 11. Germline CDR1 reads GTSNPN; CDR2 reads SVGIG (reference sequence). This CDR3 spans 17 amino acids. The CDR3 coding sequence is TGTGCCTGGAGTGGAGGGACAGGGACGGAATTCGGAAACACCATATATTTT. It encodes CAWSGGTGTEFGNTIYF.

The CDR3 region has the DNA TGTGCCAGCAGCCCTGGGGGGGTAGCGGTCTCCTACAATGAGCAGTTCTTC. Its translation is CASSPGGVAVSYNEQFF. This chain connects TRBV5-4 to TRBJ2-1; 7 nucleotides line up with TRBD2. Looked up from germline, CDR1 is SGHNT and CDR2 is YYREEE (reference sequence). CDR3 size: 17 residues. V was clipped by 4 bases and J by 0 bases; unmatched bases: 10. The whole variable domain, remainder taken from reference TRBV5-4 and TRBJ2-1, is ETGVTQSPTHLIKTRGQQVTLRCSSQSGHNTVSWYQQALGQGPQFIFQYYREEENGRGNFPPRFSGLQFPNYSSELNVNALELDDSALYLCASSPGGVAVSYNEQFFGPGTRLTVL.

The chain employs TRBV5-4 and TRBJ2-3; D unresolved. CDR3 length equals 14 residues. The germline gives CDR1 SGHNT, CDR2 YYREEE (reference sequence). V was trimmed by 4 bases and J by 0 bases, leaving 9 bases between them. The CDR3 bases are TGTGCCAGCAGCCGTCCAATTAGCACAGATACGCAGTATTTT. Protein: CASSRPISTDTQYF.

CDR3 region: CSVSTDTDTQYF. In DNA, the CDR3 is TGCAGCGTTTCGACAGACACAGATACGCAGTATTTT. The chain joins TRBV29-1 to TRBJ2-3; possible D gene TRBD1, 5 bases. Trimming cost V 5 bases and J 2 bases, with 8 bases left between them. Germline CDR1 and CDR2: SQVTM and ANQGSEA. The length of the CDR3 is 12 residues.

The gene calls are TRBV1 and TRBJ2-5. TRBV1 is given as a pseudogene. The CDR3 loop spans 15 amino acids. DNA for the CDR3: TGCACCAGCAGCCAAGAGGGAAGCGCACAAGAGACCCAGTACTTC. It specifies CTSSQEGSAQETQYF.

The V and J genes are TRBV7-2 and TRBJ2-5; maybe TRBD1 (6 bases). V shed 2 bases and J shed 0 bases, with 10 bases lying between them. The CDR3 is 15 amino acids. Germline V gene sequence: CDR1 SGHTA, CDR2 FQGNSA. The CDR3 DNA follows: TGTGCCAGCAGCTTATACGGGACAAACCAAGAGACCCAGTACTTC. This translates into CASSLYGTNQETQYF.

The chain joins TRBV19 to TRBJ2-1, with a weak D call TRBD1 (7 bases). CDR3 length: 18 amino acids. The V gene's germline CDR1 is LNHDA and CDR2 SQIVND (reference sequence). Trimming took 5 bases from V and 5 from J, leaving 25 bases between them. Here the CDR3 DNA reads TGTGCCAGTAGTCTTCAGGGGGGAACGGGGAGTAATGACAATGAGCAGTTCTTC. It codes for CASSLQGGTGSNDNEQFF.

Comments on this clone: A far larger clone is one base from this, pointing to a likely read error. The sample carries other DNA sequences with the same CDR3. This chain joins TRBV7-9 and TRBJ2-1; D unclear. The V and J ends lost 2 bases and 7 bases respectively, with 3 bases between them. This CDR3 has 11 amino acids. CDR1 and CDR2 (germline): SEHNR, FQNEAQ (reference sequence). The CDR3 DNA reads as TGTGCCAGCAGCTTAAATAATGAGCAGTTCTTC. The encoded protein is CASSLNNEQFF.

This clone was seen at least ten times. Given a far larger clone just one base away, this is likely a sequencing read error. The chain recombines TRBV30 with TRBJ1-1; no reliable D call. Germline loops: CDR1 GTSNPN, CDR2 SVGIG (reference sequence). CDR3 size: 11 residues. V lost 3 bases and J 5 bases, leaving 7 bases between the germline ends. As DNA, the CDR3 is TGTGCCTGGAGGGACGTGACTGAAGCTTTCTTT. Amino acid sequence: CAWRDVTEAFF.

The CDR3 region has the DNA TGTGCCAGCAGCTTACTCACAGGAAACTATGGCTACACCTTC. This sequence encodes CASSLLTGNYGYTF. The chain joins TRBV7-2 to TRBJ1-2, with a tentative D call TRBD1 (5 bases). This CDR3 has 14 amino acids. The V end was cut by 2 bases, the J end by 2 bases, with 9 bases between. In germline, CDR1 is SGHTA, CDR2 FQGNSA.

The CDR3 DNA follows: TGTGCCAGTAGTATAGGACTAGCGGAACCCTACAATGAGCAGTTCTTC. Translation gives CASSIGLAEPYNEQFF. The V call is TRBV19, the J call TRBJ2-1; 9 bases match TRBD2. Germline V gives CDR1 LNHDA, CDR2 SQIVND (reference sequence). J gave up 2 bases and V 1 base, and 3 bases lay outside the gene matches. CDR3 length: 16 amino acids.

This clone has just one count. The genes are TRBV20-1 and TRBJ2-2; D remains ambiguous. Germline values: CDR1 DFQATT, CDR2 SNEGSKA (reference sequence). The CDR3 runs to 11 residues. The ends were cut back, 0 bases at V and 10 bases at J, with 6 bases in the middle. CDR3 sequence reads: CSARDQVELFF. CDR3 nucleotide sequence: TGCAGTGCTAGAGATCAAGTGGAGCTGTTTTTT.

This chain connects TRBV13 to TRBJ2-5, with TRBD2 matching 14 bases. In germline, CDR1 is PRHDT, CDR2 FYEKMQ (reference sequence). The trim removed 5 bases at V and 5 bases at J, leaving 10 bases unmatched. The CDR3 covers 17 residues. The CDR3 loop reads CASSARLAGGFVETQYF. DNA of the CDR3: TGTGCCAGCAGCGCGCGACTAGCGGGAGGGTTCGTGGAGACCCAGTACTTC.

CDR3 region: CAISVDYQETQYF. CDR3 DNA: TGTGCCATCAGTGTGGACTACCAAGAGACCCAGTACTTC. The chain employs TRBV10-3 and TRBJ2-5; weak D call: TRBD2 (5 bases). The V gene lost 4 bases and the J gene lost 0 bases, with 6 bases spanning the gap. This CDR3 comprises 13 residues. Germline V gene sequence: CDR1 ENHRY, CDR2 SYGVKD.